This T cell receptor (beta chain) was identified during a study of STAT5B mutations in CD4+ large granular lymphocyte leukemia (dated by TCRdb to between 2020 and 2023). Broadly, across the study: Among healthy controls, the CDR3 'QG' motif was associated with a particular HLA allele. The TCRbeta repertoires of CD4+ T-cell large granular lymphocyte leukemia patients were compared with the TCRbeta repertoires of healthy blood donors. Flow cytometry performed on FACSCanto II or FACSVerse showed that the purified fractions had more than 95% purity among lymphocytes.

This clone was found once. Its antigen is still unknown. No much larger clonotype is one base removed from it; base qualities were not supplied. Findings and caveats that apply to the study as a whole: CD4-sorted patient repertoires appeared more clonal than healthy CD4+ repertoires, and this difference persisted after removing the putative leukemic clones. The data were not HLA-matched, and the relatively small sample size could explain the higher clonality seen in CD4+ compared with CD8+ T-LGLL. Main leukemic clonotypes were private to each patient, although roughly 25% of the main leukemic clonotypes were found at low frequency in the non-leukemic repertoires of other patients. TRBV06-family usage was enriched among the top patient clones (8/27) compared with healthy controls (2/35).

Clipping removes 5 bases from V and 1 base from J, with 11 as the unmatched junction base count. CDR1 is given as LNHDA and CDR2 as SQIVND, both from the germline V gene (reference sequence). Including the terminal cysteine and phenylalanine, the CDR3 comprises 17 residues. Just CDR3 DNA is preserved here, 51 bases in frame from base 1. The healthy control group was made up of roughly 34 blood donors, and the Finnish Red Cross blood service supplied their buffy coats. All TCR-sequenced material derived from peripheral blood: patient blood samples and healthy donor buffy coats. Peripheral blood mononuclear cells were isolated by Ficoll-Hypaque gradient centrifugation. CD4+ cells were purified magnetically from the buffy coats of healthy controls. The Gentra Puregene Cell and Tissue kit was used for genomic DNA extraction, and quantification was performed on a Qubit 2.0 fluorometer. TCRbeta rearrangements were sequenced from genomic DNA using the immunoSEQ assay at survey resolution. Turning to the authors' computational methods: In the TCR sequencing data, the lowest productive clonotype frequency that could be detected was 2.59 x 10-5. Analyses included only productive TCRbeta rearrangements, meaning complete and in-frame sequences. Simpson clonality, calculated in the immunoSEQ Analyzer version 3.0, was used as the measure of sample clonality. Clones were binned by frequency as very rare, small, medium, large (1-20%) or hyperexpanded (>20%). Generation probabilities were estimated with OLGA 1.2.3, V-gene circos plots were generated with VDJtools, specificities were searched for in VDJdb, and CDR3 motifs were identified with GLIPH. The immuneACCESS repertoire file appears here via TCRdb, limited to in-frame rearrangements. These files lack a portion of the clones; in checked studies, under half of the deficit traces to unresolved V genes, and the cause of the others is not known. V, J and clone size are taken as reported in that table, and D and trimming were inferred from the DNA itself. The sample yields around 50,000 clones; 80% to 85% were counted once. The top ten hold approximately 0.4% of the sample.

Here the chain combines TRBV19 and TRBJ1-3; 7 bases in between match TRBD1. The sample was CD4+ T cells from blood buffy coats. The clonotype was recovered from a human donor in good health. The DNA is TGTGCCAGTAGTCCTGGACAGGCCCGAAGGTCTGGAAACACCATATATTTT. Translated, it gives CASSPGQARRSGNTIYF.